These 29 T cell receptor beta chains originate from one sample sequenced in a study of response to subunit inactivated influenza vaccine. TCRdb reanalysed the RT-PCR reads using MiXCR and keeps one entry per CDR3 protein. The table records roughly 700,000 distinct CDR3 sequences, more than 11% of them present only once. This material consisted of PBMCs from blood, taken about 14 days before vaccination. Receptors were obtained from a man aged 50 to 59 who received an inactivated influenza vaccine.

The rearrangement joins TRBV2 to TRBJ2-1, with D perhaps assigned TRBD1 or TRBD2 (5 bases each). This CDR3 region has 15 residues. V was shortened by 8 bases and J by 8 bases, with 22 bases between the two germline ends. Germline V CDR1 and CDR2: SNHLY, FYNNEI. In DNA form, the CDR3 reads TGTGCCAGCGGGCAGGGACCCCAAGGTGGCGATGAGCAGTTCTTC. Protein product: CASGQGPQGGDEQFF.

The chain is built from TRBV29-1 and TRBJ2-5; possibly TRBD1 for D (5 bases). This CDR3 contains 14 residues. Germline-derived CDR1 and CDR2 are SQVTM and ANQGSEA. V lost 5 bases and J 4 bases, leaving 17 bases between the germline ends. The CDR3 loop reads CSVRLGQRSETQYF. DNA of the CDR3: TGCAGCGTTAGGCTCGGACAAAGATCAGAGACCCAGTACTTC.

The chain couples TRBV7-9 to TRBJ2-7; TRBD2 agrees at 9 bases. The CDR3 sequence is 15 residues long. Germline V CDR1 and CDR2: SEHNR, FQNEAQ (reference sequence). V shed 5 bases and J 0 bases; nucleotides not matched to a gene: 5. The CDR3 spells CASSELAGDSYEQYF. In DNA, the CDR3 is TGTGCCAGCAGCGAACTAGCGGGCGACTCCTACGAGCAGTACTTC.

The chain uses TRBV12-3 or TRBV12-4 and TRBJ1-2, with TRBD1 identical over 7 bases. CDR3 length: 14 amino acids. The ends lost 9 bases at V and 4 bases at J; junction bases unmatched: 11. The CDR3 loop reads CASRPEGDSYGYTF. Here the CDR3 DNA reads TGTGCCAGTCGCCCTGAAGGGGACAGCTATGGCTACACCTTC.

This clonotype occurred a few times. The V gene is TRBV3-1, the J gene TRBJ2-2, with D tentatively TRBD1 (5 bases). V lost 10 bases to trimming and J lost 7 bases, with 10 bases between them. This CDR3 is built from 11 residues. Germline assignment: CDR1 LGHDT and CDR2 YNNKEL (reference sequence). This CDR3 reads CATQTDGELFF. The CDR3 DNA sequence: TGTGCCACCCAGACAGACGGGGAGCTGTTTTTT.

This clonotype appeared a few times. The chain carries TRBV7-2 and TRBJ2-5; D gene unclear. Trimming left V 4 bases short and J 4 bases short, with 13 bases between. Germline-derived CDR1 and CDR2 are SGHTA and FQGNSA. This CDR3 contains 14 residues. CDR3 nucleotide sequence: TGTGCCAGCAGCTCCCCATCCGGCGCAGAGACCCAGTACTTC. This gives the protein CASSSPSGAETQYF.

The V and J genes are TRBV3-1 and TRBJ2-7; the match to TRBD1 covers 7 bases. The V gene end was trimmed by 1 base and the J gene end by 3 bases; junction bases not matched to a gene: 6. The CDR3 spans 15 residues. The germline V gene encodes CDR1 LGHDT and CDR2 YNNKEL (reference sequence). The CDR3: CASSQGGGAIYEQYF. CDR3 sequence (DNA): TGTGCCAGCAGCCAAGGAGGGGGCGCAATCTACGAGCAGTACTTC.

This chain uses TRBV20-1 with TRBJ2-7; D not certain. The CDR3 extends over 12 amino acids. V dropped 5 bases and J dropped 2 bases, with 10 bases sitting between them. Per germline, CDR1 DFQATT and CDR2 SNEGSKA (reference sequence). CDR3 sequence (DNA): TGCAGTGCTCCAACAGATACCTACGAGCAGTACTTC. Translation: CSAPTDTYEQYF.

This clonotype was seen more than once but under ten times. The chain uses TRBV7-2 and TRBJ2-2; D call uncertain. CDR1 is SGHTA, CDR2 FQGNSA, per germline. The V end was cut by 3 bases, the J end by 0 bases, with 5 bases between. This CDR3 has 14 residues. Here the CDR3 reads CASSFTPNTGELFF. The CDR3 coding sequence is TGTGCCAGCAGCTTCACCCCGAACACCGGGGAGCTGTTTTTT.

The CDR3 is CASSGGGAMKTQYF. CDR3 sequence (DNA): TGTGCCAGCAGCGGGGGGGGGGCGATGAAGACCCAGTACTTC. The chain couples TRBV28 to TRBJ2-5; TRBD2 matches 8 bases. The CDR3 has 14 residues. Germline loops: CDR1 MDHEN, CDR2 SYDVKM. With V trimmed by 6 bases and J by 6 bases, 9 bases remained unmatched.

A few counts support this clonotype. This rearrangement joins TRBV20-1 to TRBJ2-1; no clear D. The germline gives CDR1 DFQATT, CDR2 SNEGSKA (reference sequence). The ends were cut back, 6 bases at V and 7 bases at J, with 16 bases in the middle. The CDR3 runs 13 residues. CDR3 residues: CSAPGPTENEQFF. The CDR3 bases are TGCAGTGCACCCGGCCCTACTGAGAATGAGCAGTTCTTC.

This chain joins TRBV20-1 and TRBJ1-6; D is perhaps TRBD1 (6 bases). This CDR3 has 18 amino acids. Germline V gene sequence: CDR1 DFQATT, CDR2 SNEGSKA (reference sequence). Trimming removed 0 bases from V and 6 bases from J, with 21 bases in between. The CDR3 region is CSARDGRSGGRVNSPLHF. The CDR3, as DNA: TGCAGTGCTAGAGATGGTCGGTCCGGGGGCAGGGTTAATTCACCCCTCCACTTT.

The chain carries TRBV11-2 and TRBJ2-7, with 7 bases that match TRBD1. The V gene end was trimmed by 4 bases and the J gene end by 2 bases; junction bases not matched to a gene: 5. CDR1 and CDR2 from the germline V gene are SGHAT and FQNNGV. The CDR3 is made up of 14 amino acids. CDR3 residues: CASSSYRGAYEQYF. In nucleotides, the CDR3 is TGTGCCAGCAGCTCCTACAGGGGAGCCTACGAGCAGTACTTC.

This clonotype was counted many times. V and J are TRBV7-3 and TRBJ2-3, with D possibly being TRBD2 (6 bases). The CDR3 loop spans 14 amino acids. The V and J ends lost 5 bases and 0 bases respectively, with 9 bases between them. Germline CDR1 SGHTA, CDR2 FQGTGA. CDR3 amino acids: CASSPGSSTDTQYF. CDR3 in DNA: TGTGCCAGCAGCCCCGGGAGCAGCACAGATACGCAGTATTTT.

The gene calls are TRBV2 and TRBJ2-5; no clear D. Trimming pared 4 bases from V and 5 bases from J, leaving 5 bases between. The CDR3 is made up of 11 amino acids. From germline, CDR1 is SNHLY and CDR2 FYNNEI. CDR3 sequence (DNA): TGTGCCAGCAGTGTCGTTGAGACCCAGTACTTC. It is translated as CASSVVETQYF.

The CDR3 bases are TGTGCCAGCAGCGTGGGTGACAATGAGCAGTTCTTC. Translated: CASSVGDNEQFF. This rearrangement joins TRBV9 to TRBJ2-1; D gene unclear. The germline gives CDR1 SGDLS, CDR2 YYNGEE. V was cut by 2 bases and J by 5 bases, with 5 bases left in between. This CDR3 has 12 amino acids.

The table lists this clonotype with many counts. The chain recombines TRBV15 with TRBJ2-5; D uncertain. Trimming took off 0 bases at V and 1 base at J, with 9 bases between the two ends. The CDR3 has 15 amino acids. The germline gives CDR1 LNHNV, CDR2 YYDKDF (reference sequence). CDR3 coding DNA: TGTGCCACCAGCAGAGATTCGGGCAGCCAAGAGACCCAGTACTTC. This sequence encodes CATSRDSGSQETQYF.

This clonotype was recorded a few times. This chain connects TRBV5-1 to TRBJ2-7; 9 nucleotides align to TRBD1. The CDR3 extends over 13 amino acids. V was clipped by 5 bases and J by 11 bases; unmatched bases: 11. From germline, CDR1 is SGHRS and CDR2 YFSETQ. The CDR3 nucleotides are TGCGCCAGCAGGGGAGGGGAGACAGGGGGAAAGTACTTC. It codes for CASRGGETGGKYF.

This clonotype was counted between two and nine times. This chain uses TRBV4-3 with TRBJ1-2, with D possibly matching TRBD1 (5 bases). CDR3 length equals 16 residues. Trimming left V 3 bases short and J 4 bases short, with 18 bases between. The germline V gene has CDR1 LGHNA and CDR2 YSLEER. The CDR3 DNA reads TGCGCCAGCAGCCACGCAATGGGGCCCCGGGGCTATGGCTACACCTTC. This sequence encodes CASSHAMGPRGYGYTF.

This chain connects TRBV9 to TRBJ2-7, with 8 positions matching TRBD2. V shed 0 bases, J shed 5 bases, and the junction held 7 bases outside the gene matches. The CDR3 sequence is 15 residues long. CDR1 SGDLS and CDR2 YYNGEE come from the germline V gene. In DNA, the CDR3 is TGTGCCAGCAGCGTAGGTAGCGGGGACGCCCACGAGCAGTACTTC. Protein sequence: CASSVGSGDAHEQYF.

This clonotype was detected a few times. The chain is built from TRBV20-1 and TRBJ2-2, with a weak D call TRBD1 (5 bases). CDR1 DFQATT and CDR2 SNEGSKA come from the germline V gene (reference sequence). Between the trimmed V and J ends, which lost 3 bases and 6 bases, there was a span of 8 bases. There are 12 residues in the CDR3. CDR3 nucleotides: TGCAGTGCTAGGATCAGGGCCGGGGAGCTGTTTTTT. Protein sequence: CSARIRAGELFF.

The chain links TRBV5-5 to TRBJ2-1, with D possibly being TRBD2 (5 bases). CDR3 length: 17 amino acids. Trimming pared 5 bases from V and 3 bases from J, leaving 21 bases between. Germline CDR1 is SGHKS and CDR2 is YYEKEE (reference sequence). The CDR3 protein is CASSFEGIRLDYNEQFF. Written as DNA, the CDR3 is TGTGCCAGCAGTTTCGAGGGTATCCGTTTGGACTACAATGAGCAGTTCTTC.

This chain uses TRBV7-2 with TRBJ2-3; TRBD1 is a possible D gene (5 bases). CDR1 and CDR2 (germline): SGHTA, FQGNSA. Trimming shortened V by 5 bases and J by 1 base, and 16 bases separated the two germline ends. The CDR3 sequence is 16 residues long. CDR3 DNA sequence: TGTGCCAGCAGCCCCCACCTAGGGGCCGGCACAGATACGCAGTATTTT. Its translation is CASSPHLGAGTDTQYF.

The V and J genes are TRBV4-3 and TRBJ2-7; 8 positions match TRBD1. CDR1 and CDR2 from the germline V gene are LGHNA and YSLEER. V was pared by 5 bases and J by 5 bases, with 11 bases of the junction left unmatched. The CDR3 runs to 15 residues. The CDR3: CASSDGQGSWNEQYF. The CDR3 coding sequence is TGCGCCAGCAGCGACGGACAGGGTAGTTGGAACGAGCAGTACTTC.

The CDR3 coding sequence is TGTGCCAGCAGAACACGCCGGGACAGCGGTGAAGCTTTCTTT. This codes for CASRTRRDSGEAFF. The rearrangement uses TRBV12-3 or TRBV12-4 and TRBJ1-1; 7 nucleotides agree with TRBD1. The J segment lost 7 bases and the V segment lost 6 bases, leaving 11 bases of the junction unmatched. The CDR3 covers 14 residues.

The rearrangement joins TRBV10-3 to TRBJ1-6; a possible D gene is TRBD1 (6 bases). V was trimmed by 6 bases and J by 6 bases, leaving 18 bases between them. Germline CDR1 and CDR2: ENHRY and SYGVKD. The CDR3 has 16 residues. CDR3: CAIRQEQGSSNSPLHF. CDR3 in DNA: TGTGCCATCAGGCAAGAACAGGGTAGTAGTAATTCACCCCTCCACTTT.

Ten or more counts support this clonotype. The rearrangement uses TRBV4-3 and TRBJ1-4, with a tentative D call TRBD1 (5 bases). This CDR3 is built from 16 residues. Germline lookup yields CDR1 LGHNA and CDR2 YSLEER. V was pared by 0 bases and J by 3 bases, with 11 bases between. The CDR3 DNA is TGCGCCAGCAGCCAAGATAGAGGGGCGGCTAATGAAAAACTGTTTTTT. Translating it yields CASSQDRGAANEKLFF.

As DNA, the CDR3 is TGTGCCAGCAGTACCGGGACAGGGGTCATCTACGAGCAGTACTTC. This encodes CASSTGTGVIYEQYF. This chain uses TRBV5-6 with TRBJ2-7; TRBD1 agrees at 10 bases. Trimming took 5 bases from V and 3 from J; bases not matched to a gene: 8. The CDR3 is 15 residues long. Germline V gene data show CDR1 as SGHDT and CDR2 as YYEEEE.

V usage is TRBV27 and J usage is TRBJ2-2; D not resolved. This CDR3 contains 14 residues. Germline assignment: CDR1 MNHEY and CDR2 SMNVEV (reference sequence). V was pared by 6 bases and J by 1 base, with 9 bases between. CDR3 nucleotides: TGTGCCAGCAGCCTGCGTTGGAACACCGGGGAGCTGTTTTTT. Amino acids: CASSLRWNTGELFF.